The rows below give T cell receptor beta chains drawn from one sample of a study of cytomegalovirus exposure and HLA in healthy donors. TCRdb's copy holds only in-frame clones and misses some; the assay was immunoSEQ multiplex PCR. This sample's clone table lists fewer than 150,000 clones. The sample consisted of PBMCs. All receptors derive from a man in his forties in good health and CMV-seronegative. The CDR3 runs from the conserved cysteine through the conserved F or W. Each record gives: D gene, J gene, V gene, CDR3 DNA, CDR3 protein. D genes are given only for firm matches.

d_gene: TRBD1
j_gene: TRBJ2-7
v_gene: TRBV11-1
CDR3nt: TGTGCCAGCAGCTCCTCCGGGACAGGGCCGGGGGAGCAGTACTTC
CDR3aa: CASSSSGTGPGEQYF

d_gene: -
j_gene: TRBJ2-5
v_gene: TRBV7-2
CDR3nt: TGTGCCAGCAGCACCACAGGGATGGAGACCCAGTACTTC
CDR3aa: CASSTTGMETQYF

d_gene: TRBD1
j_gene: TRBJ1-2
v_gene: TRBV6-5
CDR3nt: TGTGCCAGCAGTTACCAGGGGGCGTCAGGTGGCTACACCTTC
CDR3aa: CASSYQGASGGYTF

d_gene: -
j_gene: TRBJ1-1
v_gene: TRBV2
CDR3nt: TGTGCCAGCAGTGAAATCGCAGGGCTCAACTTGAACACTGAAGCCTTCTTT
CDR3aa: CASSEIAGLNLNTEAFF

d_gene: TRBD2
j_gene: TRBJ2-7
v_gene: TRBV7-4
CDR3nt: TGTGCCAGCAGCTTAGGGCAAGGGACTAGCGTCTACGAGCAGTACTTC
CDR3aa: CASSLGQGTSVYEQYF

d_gene: -
j_gene: TRBJ2-7
v_gene: TRBV7-9
CDR3nt: TGTGCCAGCAGCCGCATGGGGGCGGGGGACTCCTACGAGCAGTACTTC
CDR3aa: CASSRMGAGDSYEQYF

d_gene: TRBD1
j_gene: TRBJ2-7
v_gene: TRBV5-4
CDR3nt: TGTGCCAGCAGCCTGGACAGGGGGAACTACGAGCAGTACTTC
CDR3aa: CASSLDRGNYEQYF

d_gene: -
j_gene: TRBJ2-3
v_gene: TRBV27
CDR3nt: TGTGCCAGCAGTTCAGTAACCCAGGGAGATACGCAGTATTTT
CDR3aa: CASSSVTQGDTQYF

d_gene: -
j_gene: TRBJ2-7
v_gene: TRBV6-5
CDR3nt: TGTGCCAGCAGTCGGACTCGCTTATACGAGCAGTACTTC
CDR3aa: CASSRTRLYEQYF

d_gene: -
j_gene: TRBJ1-3
v_gene: TRBV9
CDR3nt: TGTGCCAGCAGCCACCCCAAGGAGGCCAGCTCTGGAAACACCATATATTTT
CDR3aa: CASSHPKEASSGNTIYF

d_gene: -
j_gene: TRBJ2-7
v_gene: TRBV19
CDR3nt: TGTGCCAGTAGCTTGGACAGTTCCTACGAGCAGTACTTC
CDR3aa: CASSLDSSYEQYF